This TCR beta chain is from a study of response to subunit inactivated influenza vaccine. The study, taken as a whole, reports: The authors put forward the suggestion that each seasonal influenza vaccination may bring in only a limited number of new T cells.

TCRdb passed the RT-PCR reads through MiXCR, listing each CDR3 protein once. The table has some 480,000 distinct CDR3 sequences, roughly 9.7% seen once. The table lists this clonotype with many counts. Its antigen is not identified. The sequence was collected from a man aged 45-65 years who received an inactivated influenza vaccine. Sequences were derived from PBMCs from blood, sampled 35 to 45 days after vaccination.

CDR3 sequence reads: CASSTPGLPTGEQYF. In DNA form, the CDR3 reads TGTGCCAGCAGCACTCCGGGGCTACCTACTGGGGAGCAGTACTTC. The chain combines TRBV7-9 with TRBJ2-7; D is possibly TRBD1 or TRBD2 (5 bases each). The ends were cut back, 5 bases at V and 7 bases at J, with 21 bases in the middle. Germline V gives CDR1 SEHNR, CDR2 FQNEAQ (reference sequence). The CDR3 is made up of 15 amino acids. Full variable domain (outside the CDR3, taken from reference TRBV7-9 and TRBJ2-7): DTGVSQNPRHKITKRGQNVTFRCDPISEHNRLYWYRQTLGQGPEFLTYFQNEAQLEKSRLLSDRFSAERPKGSFSTLEIQRTEQGDSAMYLCASSTPGLPTGEQYFGPGTRLTVT.